This TCR beta chain was sequenced during a study of blood T cell repertoires in COVID-19. Deletions cut 3 bases from V and 5 bases from J, with 14 bases between. The CDR3 is 14 residues long. Germline V gene lookup returns CDR1 SEHNR and CDR2 FQNEAQ (reference sequence). Data came from immunoSEQ multiplex PCR; TCRdb stores just in-frame clones and leaves some out. The table lists around 20,000 clones, 84% of them singletons. This rearrangement joins TRBV7-9 to TRBJ2-7; D possibly corresponds to TRBD1 (5 bases). This clonotype was sampled from a man aged 40-50 years with acute or convalescent COVID-19. Sequencing input: peripheral blood. For the CDR3, the DNA is TGTGCCAGCAGCTTGGCTGGGTTAGGGGACGAGCAGTACTTC. Its protein product is CASSLAGLGDEQYF.